This T cell receptor (beta chain) comes out of a study of Ad26.COV2.S vaccination and SARS-CoV-2 variants. TCRdb's copy holds only in-frame clones and misses some; the assay was immunoSEQ multiplex PCR. The sample contains approximately 480,000 clones, around 90% of which appear only once. The germline V gene has CDR1 MDHEN and CDR2 SYDVKM. V gave up 2 bases and J gave up 6 bases, with 10 bases separating them. The length of the CDR3 is 14 residues. Treatment given: over 15 received Ad26.COV2.S at low or high dose, single or two shots; about 5 received placebo; per-sample allocation not given. Samples analyzed were those drawn on day 63 after the first vaccine or placebo injection. The vaccine antigen was prefusion-stabilized Wuhan SARS-CoV-2 spike.

Sequencing used peripheral blood, obtained in a trial of Ad26.COV2.S vaccine versus placebo. The clonotype comes from a person aged 18-60 years who received the Ad26.COV2.S COVID-19 vaccine or a placebo. The chain employs TRBV28 and TRBJ1-4; a weak D match, TRBD1 (6 bases). The CDR3 DNA sequence: TGTGCCAGCAGTTTAAGGGGGGGGGATGAAAAACTGTTTTTT. Amino acid sequence: CASSLRGGDEKLFF.